This TCR beta chain was recovered during a study of TIL therapy for anti-PD-1-resistant metastatic lung cancer (dated by TCRdb to the early 2020s). Describing the broader study: Before any PD-1/PD-L1 blockade was given, tumors were harvested, nivolumab was then administered, and patients who progressed went on to receive lymphodepletion, an infusion of expanded TIL, and IL-2. Enrolled patients had a median age of roughly 54 years (range 38-75) and a median tumor PD-L1 proportion score of around 5.6%. The cohort was predominantly lung adenocarcinoma, with several EGFR-mutant and two ALK-rearranged tumors, and half of patients were current or former smokers. Across the cohort, whole-exome sequencing showed a median non-synonymous tumor mutation burden of about 1.5 mutations per megabase. Tumor and peripheral blood T cell receptor beta sequencing was used to track clonotypes across tumor, expanded TIL product and serial blood samples.

The CDR3, cysteine through phenylalanine, is 18 amino acids long. Solely the CDR3 DNA is kept, with 54 bases framed from the first base. Trimming takes 4 bases off V and 5 bases off J; junction bases not matched to a gene: 17. Via the germline V gene (reference sequence), CDR1 is LNHDA and CDR2 SQIVND. About this clone itself: Its antigen remains unidentified. No quality values exist for individual bases; no much larger clone is one base distant.

TCR beta CDR3 regions were amplified from genomic DNA by bias-controlled multiplex PCR with the immunoSEQ v3 hsTCRB kit. TCR libraries were sequenced on an Illumina NextSeq 500 to around 1.8 million read pairs for survey level or roughly 5-6.5 million for deep level. The paper's data handling went like this. V, D and J genes were assigned, non-productive sequences were removed, and clonality was reported by immunoSEQ Analyzer software. Repertoires of infused TIL and blood were compared using productive Simpson clonality and the Morisita overlap index of productive TRB rearrangements. Absolute clonotype counts in blood were estimated by multiplying the lymphocyte count by the CD3+ fraction and by the productive frequency of the clone. The table comes from immuneACCESS by way of TCRdb, which keeps in-frame sequences with V and J called. Part of the clones is missing from these tables; in studies checked, under half for an unresolved V gene and the rest for unknown reasons. The V and J calls and clone size were taken over from that table, and D and trimming were inferred from the DNA. Within this sample are 35,000 to 55,000 clones, with around three quarters of them counted one time only. The leading ten clones occupy over 13% of the sample.

Study-wide findings and limitations: Generalizability was limited because the cohort was highly selected, with more treatment-naive, never-smoker and oncogene-addicted patients included than is typical. Clonotypes from the infused TIL partially replaced the baseline peripheral repertoire and then declined over months, and persistence showed no apparent association with response. The study protocol defined all tumor marker inferences as exploratory.

The sample's time point label, in plain terms: pre-treatment sample, taken before nivolumab and TIL therapy. Adults with stage 4 NSCLC were enrolled from late 2017 to early 2020 in a dual-center phase I trial. The samples were drawn from an open-label, single-arm phase I trial testing tumor-infiltrating lymphocyte therapy combined with nivolumab in advanced non-small cell lung cancer. Blood mononuclear cells from EDTA tubes were separated on a Ficoll gradient and snap-frozen as pellets, and DNA was extracted from the cells using a Qiagen mini-prep kit. The TCR comes from a man aged 70-80 years with non-small cell lung cancer. Rearrangement joined TRBV19 to TRBJ2-1, with 7 central nucleotides matching TRBD1. The input for sequencing was blood, taken at baseline. Read as DNA, the sequence is TGTGCCAGTAGTACCGTCCCCCTTGACAGGGTAGTGGACAATGAGCAGTTCTTC. This sequence encodes CASSTVPLDRVVDNEQFF.